These 32 T cell receptor beta chains were sequenced from one sample in a study of T cells expressing NK-cell markers. TCRdb re-called the 5' RACE reads and gives one entry per CDR3 protein, without DNA. This sample's table reports fewer than 400,000 distinct CDR3 sequences. Input material: blood T cells: a sorted CD56 or NKG2C T cell subset, CD4+ or CD8+ T cells, or bulk PBMC T cells (not recorded which). These TCRs come from a woman between 50 and 59 years old in good health.

The V call is TRBV28, the J call TRBJ2-3; no DNA is available, so the TRBD2 call from TCRdb remains unchecked. Germline values: CDR1 MDHEN, CDR2 SYDVKM. This CDR3 contains 16 residues. The CDR3 here is CASSLPTSGVTDTQYF.

The V gene is TRBV4-1, the J gene TRBJ1-2; TCRdb calls TRBD1, which cannot be checked without DNA. The CDR3 runs to 15 residues. Germline V gene lookup returns CDR1 MGHRA and CDR2 YSYEKL. The CDR3 here is CASSQPTQGHYGYTF.

The chain combines TRBV24-1 with TRBJ2-2; TCRdb's D call of TRBD2 is untestable without DNA. Per germline, CDR1 KGHDR and CDR2 SFDVKD. The CDR3 is 14 amino acids. CDR3 loop: CATKSSGESGELFF.

The rearrangement uses TRBV5-1 and TRBJ2-1; checking the TCRdb D call of TRBD2 is not possible without DNA. The CDR3 spans 20 residues. CDR1 is SGHRS, CDR2 YFSETQ, per germline. CDR3 in amino acids: CASSLVRKREGLRVSDEQFF. The full variable domain, completed using reference TRBV5-1 and TRBJ2-1, is KAGVTQTPRYLIKTRGQQVTLSCSPISGHRSVSWYQQTPGQGLQFLFEYFSETQRNKGNFPGRFSGRQFSNSRSEMNVSTLELGDSALYLCASSLVRKREGLRVSDEQFFGPGTRLTVL.

The CDR3 region is CASSHDRSYEQYF. The chain combines TRBV5-1 with TRBJ2-7; lacking DNA, the TRBD1 call made by TCRdb goes unchecked. The CDR3 covers 13 residues. CDR1 is SGHRS and CDR2 is YFSETQ in the germline V gene.

The chain couples TRBV29-1 to TRBJ2-1; TCRdb outputs TRBD2, but without DNA this stays unchecked. Germline V lookup: CDR1 SQVTM, CDR2 ANQGSEA. This CDR3 is built from 16 residues. CDR3 sequence reads: CSVVFSSGNYYNEQFF.

The chain carries TRBV12-3 or TRBV12-4 and TRBJ1-3; as DNA is missing, the TRBD1 call by TCRdb cannot be tested. The CDR3 covers 19 residues. The chain's CDR3 is CASSPRDLRPILSGNTIYF.

The chain is built from TRBV3-1 and TRBJ1-1. The CDR3 sequence is 13 residues long. Looked up from germline, CDR1 is LGHDT and CDR2 is YNNKEL (reference sequence). CDR3 loop: CASSQSTTTEAFF.

The chain joins TRBV20-1 to TRBJ2-3. This CDR3 spans 14 amino acids. Germline-derived CDR1 and CDR2 are DFQATT and SNEGSKA (reference sequence). The CDR3 region is CSARDVRSTDTQYF.

The rearrangement links TRBV20-1 to TRBJ2-3; TCRdb proposes TRBD1, but this gene call is untestable without DNA. CDR3 size: 13 residues. The germline CDR1 and CDR2 sequences are DFQATT and SNEGSKA (reference sequence). CDR3 in amino acids: CSAWIGGDDTQYF.

This chain joins TRBV11-2 and TRBJ2-3; absent DNA, TCRdb's TRBD1 call cannot be checked. The CDR3 extends over 13 amino acids. Germline V CDR1 and CDR2: SGHAT, FQNNGV. The CDR3 sequence is CASSALRVDTQYF.

This chain links TRBV24-1 with TRBJ1-5. Germline CDR1 reads KGHDR; CDR2 reads SFDVKD. The length of the CDR3 is 13 residues. CDR3 in amino acids: CATRASLYQPQHF.

The rearrangement uses TRBV6-5 and TRBJ2-2; the D call of TRBD2 rests on TCRdb alone, since no DNA is present to check it. CDR1 is MNHEY, CDR2 SVGAGI, per germline. The CDR3 consists of 15 residues. Here the CDR3 reads CASMGLAANTGELFF.

The chain links TRBV28 to TRBJ2-5. This CDR3 is 13 amino acids long. The germline V gene encodes CDR1 MDHEN and CDR2 SYDVKM. CDR3 region: CASSLYNQETQYF.

The rearrangement links TRBV29-1 to TRBJ1-2. Germline values: CDR1 SQVTM, CDR2 ANQGSEA. The CDR3 has 12 amino acids. This CDR3 is CSATLLGDSYTF.

J is TRBJ1-2 and V is TRBV18; the D call of TRBD1 rests on TCRdb alone, since no DNA is present to check it. Germline lookup yields CDR1 KGHSH and CDR2 LQKENI. The CDR3 sequence is 14 residues long. This CDR3 reads CASSRNRQGSDYTF.

The chain joins TRBV7-8 to TRBJ2-1. There are 13 residues in the CDR3. The germline gives CDR1 SGHVS, CDR2 FQNEAQ. The CDR3 loop reads CASSLASAMEQFF.

The CDR3 is CAATKEGYNEQFF. The J gene is TRBJ2-1, the V gene TRBV5-6; the TCRdb call, TRBD1, lacks DNA for checking. This CDR3 is built from 13 residues. In germline, CDR1 is SGHDT, CDR2 YYEEEE.

The genes are TRBV7-9 and TRBJ2-7; TCRdb gives TRBD1 as the D gene, but with no DNA this cannot be confirmed. The CDR3 runs to 14 residues. Looked up from germline, CDR1 is SEHNR and CDR2 is FQNEAQ (reference sequence). The CDR3 sequence is CASGDGQGISEQYF.

This chain uses TRBV3-1 with TRBJ1-2; TCRdb proposes TRBD1, but this gene call is untestable without DNA. CDR3 length: 15 amino acids. Germline CDR1 and CDR2: LGHDT and YNNKEL (reference sequence). The CDR3 reads CASSQDRGQSYGYTF.

The rearrangement links TRBV7-8 to TRBJ2-5; TCRdb selects TRBD2, and the lack of DNA leaves this call unchecked. This CDR3 region has 17 residues. CDR1 is SGHVS and CDR2 is FQNEAQ in the germline V gene. CDR3 region: CASSLEGVREIGETQYF.

The gene calls are TRBV5-1 and TRBJ2-3; TCRdb's D gene call, TRBD2, goes unchecked for lack of DNA. The CDR3 covers 17 residues. Germline values: CDR1 SGHRS, CDR2 YFSETQ. The CDR3 reads CASSLVGSGNQKYTQYF.

The chain recombines TRBV5-1 with TRBJ2-1; the D gene TCRdb calls, TRBD2, cannot be checked with no DNA. CDR1 and CDR2 (germline): SGHRS, YFSETQ. This CDR3 region has 21 residues. The CDR3: CASSLAKGTSGRAWAYNEQFF. Based on the CDR3 plus reference TRBV5-1 and TRBJ2-1, the full variable domain is KAGVTQTPRYLIKTRGQQVTLSCSPISGHRSVSWYQQTPGQGLQFLFEYFSETQRNKGNFPGRFSGRQFSNSRSEMNVSTLELGDSALYLCASSLAKGTSGRAWAYNEQFFGPGTRLTVL.

V gene TRBV5-6 combines with J gene TRBJ2-7; no DNA is available, so the TRBD1 call from TCRdb remains unchecked. Germline V gives CDR1 SGHDT, CDR2 YYEEEE. The CDR3 spans 14 residues. The CDR3 sequence is CASSYRGFSYEQYF.

The J gene is TRBJ2-1, the V gene TRBV7-6; without DNA, the TCRdb call of TRBD2 cannot be checked. The germline CDR1 and CDR2 sequences are SGHVS and FNYEAQ. The CDR3 totals 14 residues. CDR3 sequence reads: CASSPRTKGHEQFF.

The chain's CDR3 is CASSLEVGLLQETQYF. The chain joins TRBV5-1 to TRBJ2-5. Germline values: CDR1 SGHRS, CDR2 YFSETQ. The CDR3 has 16 residues.

This chain uses TRBV5-6 with TRBJ2-1. This CDR3 has 17 residues. Germline CDR1 is SGHDT and CDR2 is YYEEEE. This chain's CDR3 is CASSLPRSRESNNEQFF.

The V call is TRBV29-1, the J call TRBJ2-2; TCRdb names TRBD2, which stays unverified in the absence of DNA. The germline gives CDR1 SQVTM, CDR2 ANQGSEA. The CDR3 covers 14 residues. This CDR3 reads CSPTQAAGFRELFF.

The V gene is TRBV20-1, the J gene TRBJ2-2; the TCRdb D gene call, TRBD1, has no DNA to confirm it. This CDR3 has 16 amino acids. From germline, CDR1 is DFQATT and CDR2 SNEGSKA (reference sequence). CDR3 residues: CSARDPTGTATGELFF.

The chain recombines TRBV6-6 with TRBJ2-1; without DNA, the TCRdb call of TRBD1 cannot be checked. This CDR3 has 17 residues. The germline gives CDR1 MNHNY, CDR2 SVGAGI (reference sequence). The CDR3 sequence: CASSRDPPRTAYNEQFF.

This chain uses TRBV5-1 with TRBJ2-7; TCRdb's D call of TRBD1 is untestable without DNA. This CDR3 region has 13 residues. Germline V gene lookup returns CDR1 SGHRS and CDR2 YFSETQ. The chain's CDR3 is CASSLNRGNEQYF.

This chain joins TRBV3-1 and TRBJ1-1; TCRdb's D call, TRBD1, is unchecked because there is no DNA. This CDR3 region has 16 residues. CDR1 and CDR2 (germline): LGHDT, YNNKEL (reference sequence). The CDR3 loop reads CASSQVGQGGRTEAFF.